This is a list of T cell receptor beta chains from one sample in a study of T-cell reconstitution after alpha-beta-depleted transplantation in children. TCRdb passed the PCR reads through MiXCR, listing each CDR3 protein once. The table has some 200,000 distinct CDR3 sequences, roughly 14% seen once. The sequencing used PBMCs from the stem cell graft donor, collected from the stem cell graft. Receptor source: a human donor who donated a stem cell graft to a child with acute lymphoblastic leukemia. CDR3s include the opening cysteine and the closing phenylalanine or tryptophan. The order of the fields is V gene, CDR3 protein.

v_call: TRBV18
cdr3_aa: CASSPNGQGSDGYTF

v_call: TRBV5-1
cdr3_aa: CASSPSADTDTQYF

v_call: TRBV28
cdr3_aa: CASSGDWREFSADTQYF

v_call: TRBV5-1
cdr3_aa: CASSLGGTFYNEQFF

v_call: TRBV5-1
cdr3_aa: CASSPPADKNIQYF

v_call: TRBV4-1
cdr3_aa: CASSQGRLATNEQFF

v_call: TRBV25-1
cdr3_aa: CASSLDWGSNTGELFF

v_call: TRBV12-3/TRBV12-4
cdr3_aa: CASRTGGELFF

v_call: TRBV7-9
cdr3_aa: CASSSGWGRASYEQYF

v_call: TRBV5-1
cdr3_aa: CASSIQWGSDQFF

v_call: TRBV11-2
cdr3_aa: CASSSAHWEAFF

v_call: TRBV2
cdr3_aa: CATRPIATNEKLFF

v_call: TRBV20-1
cdr3_aa: CSAELAGGRNEQFF

v_call: TRBV4-1
cdr3_aa: CASSHRLRGARRYGTDTQYF

v_call: TRBV12-3/TRBV12-4
cdr3_aa: CASSRDRGGRAYEQYF

v_call: TRBV29-1
cdr3_aa: CSVPPSGTDTQYF